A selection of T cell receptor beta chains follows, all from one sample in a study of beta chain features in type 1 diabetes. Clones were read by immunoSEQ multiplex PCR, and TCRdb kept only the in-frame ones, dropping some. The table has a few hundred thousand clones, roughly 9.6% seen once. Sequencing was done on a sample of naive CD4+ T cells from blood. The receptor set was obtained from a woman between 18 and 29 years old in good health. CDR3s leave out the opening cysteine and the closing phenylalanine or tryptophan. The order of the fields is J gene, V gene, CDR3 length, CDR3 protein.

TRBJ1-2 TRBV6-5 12 ASSYAGSTYGYT
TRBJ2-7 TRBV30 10 AWSRSSYEQY
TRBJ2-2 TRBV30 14 AWSVGWLADTGELF
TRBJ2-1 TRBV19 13 ASSAPGQGYNEQF
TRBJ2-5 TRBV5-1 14 ASSVLAGAPQETQY
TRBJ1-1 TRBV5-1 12 ASREGSMNTEAF
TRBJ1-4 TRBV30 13 AWSVFGGTDRKLF
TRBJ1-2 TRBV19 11 ASSKQDNYGYT
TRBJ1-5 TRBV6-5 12 ASSRTGGNQPQH
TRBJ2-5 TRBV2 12 ASSLSGGVKTQY
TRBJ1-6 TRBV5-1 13 ASSSRDSRDSPLH
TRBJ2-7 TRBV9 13 ASSLGTSGLGEQY
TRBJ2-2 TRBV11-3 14 ASSQGQGSRPGELF
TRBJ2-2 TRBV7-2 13 ASSLAGANTGELF
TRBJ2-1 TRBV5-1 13 ASSLQAGGLNEQF
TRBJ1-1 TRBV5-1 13 ASKDSGGLDTEAF
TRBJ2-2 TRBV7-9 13 ASSYPGLPIRELF
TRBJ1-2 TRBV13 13 ASSFGTAPLYGYT
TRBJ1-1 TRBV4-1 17 ASSQVGTPPGAMNTEAF
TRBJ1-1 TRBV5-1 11 ASQGAANTEAF
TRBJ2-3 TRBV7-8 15 ASSLGPRGARTDTQY
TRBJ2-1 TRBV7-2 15 ASSLSGTSGGYNEQF
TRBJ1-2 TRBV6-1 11 ASSAGTGYGYT
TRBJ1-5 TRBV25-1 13 ASSPSGASNQPQH
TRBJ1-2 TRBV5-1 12 ASSLDPGNYGYT
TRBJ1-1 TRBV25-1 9 ASRLRAEAF
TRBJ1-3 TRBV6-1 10 ASTRAGNTIY
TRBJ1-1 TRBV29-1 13 SVVAPDRGTTEAF
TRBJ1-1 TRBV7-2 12 ASSQDRGNTEAF
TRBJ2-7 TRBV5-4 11 ASSLGQGAEQY
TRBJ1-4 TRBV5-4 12 ASSLLQGDEKLF
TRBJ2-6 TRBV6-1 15 ASSDPTVLRGANVLT
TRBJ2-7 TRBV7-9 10 ASSRRDRGWV
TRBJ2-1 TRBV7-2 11 ASSLGGGNEQF
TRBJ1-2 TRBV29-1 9 SVAGARGYT
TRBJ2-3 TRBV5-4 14 ASRWDFRSSTDTQY
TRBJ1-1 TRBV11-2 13 ASSAAGLWNTEAF
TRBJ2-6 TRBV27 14 ASTISRDRGANVLT
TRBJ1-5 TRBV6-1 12 ASSAEGLNQPQH
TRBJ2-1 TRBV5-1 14 ASSLVAGGPHNEQF
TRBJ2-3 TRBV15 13 ATSRDISGTDTQY
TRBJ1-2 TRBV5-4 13 ASSLAGGINYGYT
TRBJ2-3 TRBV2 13 ASSPTTGGTDTQY
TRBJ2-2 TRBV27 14 ASNLVGTVNTGELF
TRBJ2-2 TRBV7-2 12 ASSSKPGLAGLF
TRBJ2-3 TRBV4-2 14 ASSQDAGEGTDTQY
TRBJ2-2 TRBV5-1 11 ASSLKRPGELF
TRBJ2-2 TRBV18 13 ASSPPGQDPGELF
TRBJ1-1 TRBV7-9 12 ASSSLDRATEAF
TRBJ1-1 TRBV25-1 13 ASSEEGPRATEAF
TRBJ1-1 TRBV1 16 TSSPPGQGEFRNTEAF
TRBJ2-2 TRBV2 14 ASSVGGRELTGELF
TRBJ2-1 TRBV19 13 ASSTSGGPYNEQF
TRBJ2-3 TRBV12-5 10 ASGQTADTQY